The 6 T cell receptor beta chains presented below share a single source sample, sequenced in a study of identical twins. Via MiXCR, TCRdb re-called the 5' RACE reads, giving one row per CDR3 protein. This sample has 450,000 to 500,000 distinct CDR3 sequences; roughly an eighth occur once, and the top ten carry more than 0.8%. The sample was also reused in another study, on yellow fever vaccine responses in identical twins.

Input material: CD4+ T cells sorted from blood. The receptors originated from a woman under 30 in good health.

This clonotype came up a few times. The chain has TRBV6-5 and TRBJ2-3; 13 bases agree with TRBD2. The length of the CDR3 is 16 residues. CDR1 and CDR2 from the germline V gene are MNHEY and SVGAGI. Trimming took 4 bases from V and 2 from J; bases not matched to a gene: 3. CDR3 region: CASSLGLAGPTDTQYF. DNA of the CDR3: TGTGCCAGCAGTTTGGGACTAGCGGGACCCACAGATACGCAGTATTTT.

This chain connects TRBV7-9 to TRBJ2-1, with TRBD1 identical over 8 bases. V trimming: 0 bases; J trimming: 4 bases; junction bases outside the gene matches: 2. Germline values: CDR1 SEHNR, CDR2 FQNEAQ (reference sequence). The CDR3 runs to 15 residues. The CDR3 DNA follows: TGTGCCAGCAGCTTAGCTCAGGGGGCTTACAATGAGCAGTTCTTC. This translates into CASSLAQGAYNEQFF.

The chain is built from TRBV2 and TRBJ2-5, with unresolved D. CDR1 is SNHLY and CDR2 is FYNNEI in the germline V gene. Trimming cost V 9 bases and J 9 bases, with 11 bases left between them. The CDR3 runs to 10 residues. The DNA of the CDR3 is TGTGCCAGTCGTGCACAGTCCCAGTACTTC. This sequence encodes CASRAQSQYF.

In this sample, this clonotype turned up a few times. CDR3 in amino acids: CASSYSFYNEQFF. CDR3 sequence (DNA): TGTGCCAGCAGTTACTCTTTCTACAATGAGCAGTTCTTC. This sequence joins TRBV6-2 or TRBV6-3 and TRBJ2-1; no definite D call. Per germline, CDR1 MNHEY and CDR2 SVGEGT. The CDR3 is 13 residues long. V lost 0 bases and J lost 3, with 3 bases in between.

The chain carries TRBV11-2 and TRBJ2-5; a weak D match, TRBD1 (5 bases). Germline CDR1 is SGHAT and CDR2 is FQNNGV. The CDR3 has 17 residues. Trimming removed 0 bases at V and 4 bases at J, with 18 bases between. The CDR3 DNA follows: TGTGCCAGCAGCTTAGATGGCCCCGGGCAGGGTAGAGAGACCCAGTACTTC. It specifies CASSLDGPGQGRETQYF.

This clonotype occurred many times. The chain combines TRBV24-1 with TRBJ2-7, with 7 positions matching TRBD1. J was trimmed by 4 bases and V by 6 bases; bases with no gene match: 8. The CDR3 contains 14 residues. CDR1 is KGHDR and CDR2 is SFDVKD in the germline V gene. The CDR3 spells CATSSARGLYEQYF. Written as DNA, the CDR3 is TGTGCCACCAGTTCCGCGAGGGGGCTGTACGAGCAGTACTTC.